A single sample gave rise to the 15 T cell receptor beta chains below, sequenced in a study of blood T cells in healthy people across ages (dated by TCRdb to 2015 to 2017). Library construction relied on 5' RACE. TCRdb names Illumina HiSeq 2500 as the instrument used. A second PCR of about 7 to 12 cycles was run with a J-beta primer mix and a sample-barcoded 5' primer. The public reads were reprocessed in TCRdb via fastp at Q25 and MiXCR, keeping in-frame beta chains. Rows with one shared CDR3 protein collapse into an entry with the most common genes and DNA. Across this sample there are 800,000 to 1,000,000 distinct CDR3 sequences, with roughly 43% seen only once. Of the sample, under 15% falls within the top ten clones. Material: blood. These receptors came from a man between 25 and 39 years old in good health.

The V gene is TRBV5-1, the J gene TRBJ2-4; D is unresolved. The V gene lost 0 bases and the J gene lost 6 bases, with 4 bases spanning the gap. The CDR3 spans 12 residues. The germline V gene has CDR1 SGHRS and CDR2 YFSETQ. The CDR3 DNA sequence: TGCGCCAGCAGCTTGGACGCAAACATTCAGTACTTC. This encodes CASSLDANIQYF.

The chain couples TRBV20-1 to TRBJ2-7; TRBD2 is a possible D gene (5 bases). The germline CDR1 and CDR2 sequences are DFQATT and SNEGSKA (reference sequence). The CDR3 has 14 amino acids. V was clipped by 1 base and J by 3 bases, with 13 bases between them. The CDR3 loop reads CSARGEGGNYEQYF. The CDR3 DNA reads TGCAGTGCTAGAGGTGAAGGAGGTAACTACGAGCAGTACTTC.

The rearrangement joins TRBV20-1 to TRBJ2-7; TRBD1 might be the D (6 bases). V gave up 7 bases and J gave up 0 bases, with 10 bases separating them. The CDR3 length is 12 residues. Per the germline V gene, CDR1 is DFQATT and CDR2 is SNEGSKA (reference sequence). This CDR3 is CSVDRYSYEQYF. The CDR3 nucleotides are TGCAGTGTGGACAGATACTCCTACGAGCAGTACTTC.

The chain couples TRBV20-1 to TRBJ2-7, with a tentative D call TRBD2 (5 bases). The V gene's germline CDR1 is DFQATT and CDR2 SNEGSKA (reference sequence). Trimming cost V 3 bases and J 5 bases, with 14 bases left between them. This CDR3 has 13 residues. The CDR3 loop is CSASARVGDEQYF. CDR3 nucleotide sequence: TGCAGTGCTAGTGCCCGGGTCGGGGACGAGCAGTACTTC.

This clonotype was picked up many times. This rearrangement joins TRBV5-6 to TRBJ2-1, with 10 bases fitting TRBD2. The germline gives CDR1 SGHDT, CDR2 YYEEEE. This CDR3 is built from 14 residues. Losses at the gene ends were 6 bases for V and 12 bases for J; bases not matched to a gene: 12. The CDR3 nucleotides read TGTGCCAGCACCCGATGGGGTAGCGGGGGGACGCAGTTCTTC. Translated: CASTRWGSGGTQFF.

This clonotype was detected a few times. V is TRBV14 and J is TRBJ1-6, with TRBD1 as a possible D gene (6 bases). Germline V lookup: CDR1 SGHDN, CDR2 FVKESK. Trimming stripped 4 bases from V and 16 bases from J, with 17 bases between. The CDR3 length is 13 residues. CDR3 loop: CASSPLTDSFLHF. Written as DNA, the CDR3 is TGTGCCAGCAGCCCTTTAACGGACAGCTTTCTCCACTTT.

This clonotype was seen a few times. The DNA of the CDR3 is TGTGCCAGCAGCTTAGATAAGACAGGAGTAGCATATGGCTACACCTTC. Its translation is CASSLDKTGVAYGYTF. The chain links TRBV7-2 to TRBJ1-2; possible D gene TRBD1, 6 bases. The CDR3 contains 16 residues. Germline CDR1 is SGHTA and CDR2 is FQGNSA. V lost 1 base and J 5 bases, leaving 17 bases between the germline ends.

The chain combines TRBV6-2 or TRBV6-3 with TRBJ2-5, with D hard to call. V lost 2 bases, J lost 0 bases, and 13 bases lay in between. Germline values: CDR1 MNHEY, CDR2 SVGEGT. This CDR3 comprises 16 residues. The CDR3 loop is CASSYGPLSDQETQYF. CDR3 sequence (DNA): TGTGCCAGCAGTTACGGACCCCTTTCTGACCAAGAGACCCAGTACTTC.

V and J are TRBV2 and TRBJ2-3; the match to TRBD2 covers 12 bases. This CDR3 has 16 residues. The V gene's germline CDR1 is SNHLY and CDR2 FYNNEI. Trimming cost V 6 bases and J 8 bases; bases outside gene matches: 12. The CDR3 spells CASSPGTSGFGGTQYF. The CDR3, as DNA: TGTGCCAGCAGCCCAGGGACTAGCGGGTTCGGGGGTACGCAGTATTTT. The entire variable domain, with the rest obtained from reference TRBV2 and TRBJ2-3, is as follows: EPEVTQTPSHQVTQMGQEVILRCVPISNHLYFYWYRQILGQKVEFLVSFYNNEISEKSEIFDDQFSVERPDGSNFTLKIRSTKLEDSAMYFCASSPGTSGFGGTQYFGPGTRLTVL.

This sequence joins TRBV12-3 or TRBV12-4 and TRBJ1-1, with 7 bases aligning to TRBD1. Losses at the gene ends were 0 bases for V and 5 bases for J; bases not matched to a gene: 6. The CDR3 length is 15 residues. The chain's CDR3 is CASSLATGWGTEAFF. DNA of the CDR3: TGTGCCAGCAGTTTAGCGACAGGGTGGGGAACTGAAGCTTTCTTT.

The chain combines TRBV11-3 with TRBJ2-1; perhaps TRBD1 as D (5 bases). CDR1 SGHNT and CDR2 YENEEA come from the germline V gene. Between the trimmed V and J ends, which lost 5 bases and 0 bases, there was a span of 11 bases. The CDR3 length is 15 residues. The CDR3 nucleotides are TGTGCCAGCAGCCCTGGGGCGAGCTCCTACAATGAGCAGTTCTTC. This gives the protein CASSPGASSYNEQFF.

This clonotype was detected ten times or more. V gene TRBV9 combines with J gene TRBJ2-7; possibly TRBD1 or TRBD2 for D (5 bases each). The germline CDR1 and CDR2 sequences are SGDLS and YYNGEE. The CDR3 consists of 15 residues. With 0 bases removed from V and 0 bases from J, the gap between germline ends came to 10 bases. CDR3 in amino acids: CASSVGGASSYEQYF. For the CDR3, the DNA is TGTGCCAGCAGCGTAGGAGGGGCGAGCTCCTACGAGCAGTACTTC.

The chain employs TRBV11-1 and TRBJ2-7; 10 positions agree with TRBD1. Germline values: CDR1 SGHAT, CDR2 FQDESV (reference sequence). With V trimmed by 4 bases and J by 2 bases, 5 bases remained unmatched. CDR3 length: 15 amino acids. CDR3 protein: CASSYLGTGAYEQYF. The CDR3, as DNA: TGTGCCAGCAGCTATTTAGGGACAGGGGCCTACGAGCAGTACTTC.

For the CDR3, the DNA is TGTGCCAGCAGCGGGACAGTGGCCCATATCAATGAGCAGTTCTTC. This sequence encodes CASSGTVAHINEQFF. The rearrangement links TRBV6-5 to TRBJ2-1, with 7 positions matching TRBD1. V lost 6 bases to trimming and J lost 6 bases; unmatched junction nucleotides: 11. The CDR3 has 15 residues. Germline V CDR1 and CDR2: MNHEY, SVGAGI.

This clonotype was detected many times. The chain couples TRBV4-2 to TRBJ2-3; D uncertain. The V and J ends lost 0 bases and 3 bases respectively, with 4 bases between them. This CDR3 is built from 13 residues. The germline V gene encodes CDR1 LGHNA and CDR2 YNFKEQ. This CDR3 is CASSQEWTDTQYF. CDR3 sequence (DNA): TGTGCCAGCAGCCAAGAGTGGACAGATACGCAGTATTTT.